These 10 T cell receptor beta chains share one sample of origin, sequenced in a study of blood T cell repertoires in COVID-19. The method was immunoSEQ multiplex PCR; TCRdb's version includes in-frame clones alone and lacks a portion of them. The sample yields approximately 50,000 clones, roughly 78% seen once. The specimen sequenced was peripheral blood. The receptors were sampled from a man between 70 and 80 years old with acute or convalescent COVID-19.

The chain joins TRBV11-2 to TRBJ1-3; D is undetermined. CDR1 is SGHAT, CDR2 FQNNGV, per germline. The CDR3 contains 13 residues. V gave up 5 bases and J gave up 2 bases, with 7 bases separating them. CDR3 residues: CASSPDTGNTIYF. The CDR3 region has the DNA TGTGCCAGCAGCCCCGACACTGGAAACACCATATATTTT.

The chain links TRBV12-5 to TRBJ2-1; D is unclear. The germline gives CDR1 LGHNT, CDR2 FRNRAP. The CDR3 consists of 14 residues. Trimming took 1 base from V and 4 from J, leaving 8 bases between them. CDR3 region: CASGLGGGYNEQFF. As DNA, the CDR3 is TGTGCTAGTGGTTTGGGAGGCGGTTACAATGAGCAGTTCTTC. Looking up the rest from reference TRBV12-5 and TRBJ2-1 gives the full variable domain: DARVTQTPRHKVTEMGQEVTMRCQPILGHNTVFWYRQTMMQGLELLAYFRNRAPLDDSGMPKDRFSAEMPDATLATLKIQPSEPRDSAVYFCASGLGGGYNEQFFGPGTRLTVL.

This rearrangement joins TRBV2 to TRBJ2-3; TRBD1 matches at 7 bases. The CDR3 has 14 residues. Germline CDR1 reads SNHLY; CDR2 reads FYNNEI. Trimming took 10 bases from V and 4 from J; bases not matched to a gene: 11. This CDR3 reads CATKRDSTPDTQYF. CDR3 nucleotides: TGTGCCACAAAACGGGACAGTACCCCAGATACGCAGTATTTT.

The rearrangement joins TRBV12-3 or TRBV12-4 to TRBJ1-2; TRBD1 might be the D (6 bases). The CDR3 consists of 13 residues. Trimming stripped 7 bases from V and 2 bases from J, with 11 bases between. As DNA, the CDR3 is TGTGCCAGCACCCAGGGGAGAAACTATGGCTACACCTTC. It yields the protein CASTQGRNYGYTF.

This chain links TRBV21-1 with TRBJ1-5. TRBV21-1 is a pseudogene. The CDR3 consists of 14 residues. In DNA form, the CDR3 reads TGTGCCAGCAGCTCGGGGGTAAGCAATCAGCCCCAGCATTTT. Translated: CASSSGVSNQPQHF.

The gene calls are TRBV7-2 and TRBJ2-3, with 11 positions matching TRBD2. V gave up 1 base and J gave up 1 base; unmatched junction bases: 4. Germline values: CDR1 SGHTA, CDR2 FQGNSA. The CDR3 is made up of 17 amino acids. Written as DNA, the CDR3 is TGTGCCAGCAGCTTAGTTGGTAGCGGGGGGGGCACAGATACGCAGTATTTT. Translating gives CASSLVGSGGGTDTQYF.

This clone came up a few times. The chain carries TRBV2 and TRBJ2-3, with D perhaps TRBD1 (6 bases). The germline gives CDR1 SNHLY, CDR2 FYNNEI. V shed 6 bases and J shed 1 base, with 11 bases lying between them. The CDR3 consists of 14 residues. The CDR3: CASRVYRGTDTQYF. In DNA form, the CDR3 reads TGTGCCAGCAGAGTATACAGGGGCACAGATACGCAGTATTTT.

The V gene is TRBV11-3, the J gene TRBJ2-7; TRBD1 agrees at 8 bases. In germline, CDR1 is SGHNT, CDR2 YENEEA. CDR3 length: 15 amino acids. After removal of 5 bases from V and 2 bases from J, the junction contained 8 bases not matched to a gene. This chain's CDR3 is CASSPMTGETYEQYF. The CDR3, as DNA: TGTGCCAGCAGCCCGATGACAGGGGAAACCTACGAGCAGTACTTC.

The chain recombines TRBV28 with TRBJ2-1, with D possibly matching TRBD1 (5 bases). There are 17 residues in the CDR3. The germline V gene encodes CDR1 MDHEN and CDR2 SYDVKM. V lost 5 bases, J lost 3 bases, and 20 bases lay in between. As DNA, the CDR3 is TGTGCCAGCAGTCTTCAGGGTAGTGATGTACTCTACAATGAGCAGTTCTTC. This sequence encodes CASSLQGSDVLYNEQFF.

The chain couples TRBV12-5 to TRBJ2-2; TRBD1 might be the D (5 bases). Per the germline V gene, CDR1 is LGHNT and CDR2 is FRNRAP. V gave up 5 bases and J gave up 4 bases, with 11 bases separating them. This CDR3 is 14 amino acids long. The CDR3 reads CASGRSGFTGELFF. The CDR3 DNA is TGTGCTAGTGGTCGCTCAGGGTTCACCGGGGAGCTGTTTTTT.